This passage covers 30 T cell receptor beta chains from one sample sequenced in a study of cytomegalovirus exposure and HLA in healthy donors. PCR involved 60 Vbeta and 13 Jbeta primers. Data came from immunoSEQ multiplex PCR; TCRdb stores just in-frame clones and leaves some out. The table includes approximately 120,000 clones, more than 75% detected once. Sequencing was performed on PBMCs. The receptors shown here come from a woman aged 55 to 70 in good health and CMV-seropositive.

In DNA form, the CDR3 reads TGTGCCAGCAGCGCACGGAAACTAACCCCCACCGGCAATGAGCAGTTCTTC. Translating gives CASSARKLTPTGNEQFF. This chain connects TRBV5-4 to TRBJ2-1; the D is unclear. The V end lost 4 bases, the J end lost 6 bases, and 23 bases lay between the germline ends. This CDR3 has 17 amino acids. CDR1 and CDR2 from the germline V gene are SGHNT and YYREEE (reference sequence).

The chain is built from TRBV6-5 and TRBJ2-7; TRBD1 matches 10 bases. The CDR3 is made up of 14 amino acids. The ends lost 6 bases at V and 2 bases at J; junction bases unmatched: 4. Germline V gene lookup returns CDR1 MNHEY and CDR2 SVGAGI. The CDR3 protein is CASSFGTGAYEQYF. CDR3 nucleotide sequence: TGTGCCAGCAGCTTCGGGACAGGGGCCTACGAGCAGTACTTC.

Many counts were recorded for this clone. The sample has other DNA sequences that encode this CDR3 too. The CDR3 protein is CASSERETDTQYF. The CDR3, as DNA: TGTGCCAGCAGTGAGAGGGAAACAGATACGCAGTATTTT. The chain links TRBV6-4 to TRBJ2-3; the D gene is possibly TRBD2 (5 bases). The CDR3 runs 13 residues. Germline CDR1 is MRHNA and CDR2 is SNTAGT. With 3 bases removed from V and 3 bases from J, the gap between germline ends came to 7 bases.

This clone was seen once. V is TRBV7-2 and J is TRBJ2-7; 11 bases map to TRBD2. The CDR3 loop spans 15 amino acids. The V gene's germline CDR1 is SGHTA and CDR2 FQGNSA. V shed 6 bases and J 6 bases; nucleotides not matched to a gene: 10. The CDR3 bases are TGTGCCAGCAGTGGCGGAACTAGCGGGAGTGTCGAGCAGTACTTC. Protein: CASSGGTSGSVEQYF.

This clone showed up just a few times. The chain combines TRBV19 with TRBJ1-5; D is possibly TRBD1 (6 bases). The CDR3 is 16 amino acids. Germline CDR1 reads LNHDA; CDR2 reads SQIVND (reference sequence). The germline V and J ends were trimmed by 1 base and 4 bases, with 14 bases remaining between them. The CDR3 DNA sequence: TGTGCCAGTAGTATAGGGCCAGGGGACGTTAATCAGCCCCAGCATTTT. This codes for CASSIGPGDVNQPQHF.

This chain uses TRBV4-3 with TRBJ1-2; 10 bases map to TRBD1. Germline V gene sequence: CDR1 LGHNA, CDR2 YSLEER. V lost 3 bases and J lost 6; bases outside the gene matches: 13. The CDR3 is 17 residues long. CDR3 protein: CASSQTLPGQGIDGYTF. As DNA, the CDR3 is TGCGCCAGCAGCCAGACCCTCCCGGGACAGGGGATAGATGGCTACACCTTC.

This clone was seen only a few times. CDR3 amino acids: CATSRVSIAGRGLAGANVLTF. In nucleotides, the CDR3 is TGTGCCACCAGCAGGGTATCCATAGCGGGCAGGGGACTAGCTGGGGCCAACGTCCTGACTTTC. The V gene is TRBV15, the J gene TRBJ2-6; 8 nucleotides match TRBD2. Germline CDR1 reads LNHNV; CDR2 reads YYDKDF (reference sequence). Unmatched junction bases numbered 18, after V lost 3 bases and J lost 2 bases. The CDR3 has 21 residues.

V and J are TRBV19 and TRBJ1-5; TRBD1 matches at 11 bases. Germline V gene sequence: CDR1 LNHDA, CDR2 SQIVND (reference sequence). This CDR3 contains 18 residues. The V segment lost 5 bases and the J segment 5 bases; nucleotides outside the gene matches: 14. The CDR3 here is CASSSGTGGSARDQPQHF. For the CDR3, the DNA is TGTGCCAGTAGTTCCGGGACAGGGGGAAGCGCGAGGGATCAGCCCCAGCATTTT.

This chain joins TRBV2 and TRBJ1-2; the match to TRBD1 covers 7 bases. The V gene's germline CDR1 is SNHLY and CDR2 FYNNEI. The CDR3 contains 15 residues. Unmatched junction bases numbered 13, after V lost 4 bases and J lost 8 bases. CDR3 region: CASSAGQGRGEGYTF. DNA for the CDR3: TGTGCCAGCAGTGCAGGGCAGGGCAGGGGGGAAGGCTACACCTTC.

This clone has just a few counts. The chain uses TRBV27 and TRBJ1-6; D gene uncertain. The CDR3 is made up of 14 amino acids. Germline V lookup: CDR1 MNHEY, CDR2 SMNVEV (reference sequence). V was trimmed by 3 bases and J by 9 bases, leaving 12 bases between them. In nucleotides, the CDR3 is TGTGCCAGCAGTTTCCAAGCCAAATTTTCACCCCTCCACTTT. It encodes CASSFQAKFSPLHF.

The chain employs TRBV12-5 and TRBJ1-5; 9 bases line up with TRBD1. In germline, CDR1 is LGHNT, CDR2 FRNRAP. V dropped 4 bases and J dropped 4; count of bases not matched to a gene: 5. The CDR3 totals 15 residues. CDR3 sequence reads: CASGSGTGRNQPQHF. The CDR3 DNA sequence: TGTGCTAGTGGTTCAGGGACAGGGAGAAATCAGCCCCAGCATTTT.

This clone turned up a few times. This chain joins TRBV9 and TRBJ1-1; D not resolved. Germline CDR1 SGDLS, CDR2 YYNGEE. The CDR3 sequence is 14 residues long. Trimming took 5 bases from V and 8 from J, leaving 19 bases between them. The CDR3 nucleotides read TGTGCCAGCAGGCCGCCTGGGAGCGACGGGGAAGCTTTCTTT. Translated, it gives CASRPPGSDGEAFF.

The V and J genes are TRBV30 and TRBJ2-5; 9 bases are a match to TRBD2. CDR3 length equals 14 residues. The V segment lost 1 base and the J segment 5 bases; nucleotides outside the gene matches: 5. Germline CDR1 GTSNPN, CDR2 SVGIG (reference sequence). This chain's CDR3 is CAWSEAGGTETQYF. The CDR3 nucleotides are TGTGCCTGGAGTGAAGCGGGAGGAACGGAGACCCAGTACTTC. The entire variable domain, with the rest obtained from reference TRBV30 and TRBJ2-5, is as follows: SQTIHQWPATLVQPVGSPLSLECTVEGTSNPNLYWYRQAAGRGLQLLFYSVGIGQISSEVPQNLSASRPQDRQFILSSKKLLLSDSGFYLCAWSEAGGTETQYFGPGTRLLVL.

This chain connects TRBV5-6 to TRBJ1-2; 7 bases align to TRBD1. The CDR3 contains 15 residues. CDR1 is SGHDT, CDR2 YYEEEE, per germline. V trimming: 1 base; J trimming: 7 bases; junction bases outside the gene matches: 10. The CDR3 DNA sequence: TGTGCCAGCAGCTTGCCACCCACAGGGGTTGGTGGCTACACCTTC. Residues: CASSLPPTGVGGYTF.

The V and J genes are TRBV7-2 and TRBJ1-2, with a possible D match to TRBD1 (6 bases). The CDR3 has 14 amino acids. The V and J ends lost 5 bases and 8 bases respectively, with 18 bases between them. The germline gives CDR1 SGHTA, CDR2 FQGNSA. The CDR3 sequence is CASSPGQGMGGYTF. CDR3 bases: TGTGCCAGCAGCCCCGGTCAGGGGATGGGGGGCTACACCTTC.

This chain links TRBV11-2 with TRBJ2-5, with D tentatively TRBD2 (7 bases). The ends were cut back, 5 bases at V and 4 bases at J, with 17 bases in the middle. The CDR3 contains 15 residues. From germline, CDR1 is SGHAT and CDR2 FQNNGV. CDR3 coding DNA: TGTGCCAGCAGCCCGGCCCGGGGGGCGGGAGAGACCCAGTACTTC. Translation: CASSPARGAGETQYF.

The rearrangement links TRBV6-1 to TRBJ2-4; possible D gene TRBD2, 6 bases. The V gene lost 8 bases and the J gene lost 0 bases, with 8 bases spanning the gap. The CDR3 contains 13 residues. Germline V gene data show CDR1 as MNHNS and CDR2 as SASEGT. The CDR3 spells CASGEVAKNIQYF. DNA for the CDR3: TGTGCCAGCGGGGAGGTAGCCAAAAACATTCAGTACTTC.

This clone was counted a few times. The chain uses TRBV19 and TRBJ1-1; 10 positions match TRBD1. The CDR3 runs to 15 residues. CDR1 and CDR2 from the germline V gene are LNHDA and SQIVND (reference sequence). V was pared by 5 bases and J by 4 bases, with 7 bases of the junction left unmatched. CDR3 sequence: CASSDRQGAITEAFF. CDR3 nucleotides: TGTGCCAGTAGTGACAGACAGGGGGCGATCACTGAAGCTTTCTTT.

The chain combines TRBV11-2 with TRBJ2-2; D is perhaps TRBD1 (5 bases). V lost 2 bases to trimming and J lost 5 bases, with 15 bases between them. Germline CDR1 reads SGHAT; CDR2 reads FQNNGV. This CDR3 has 16 residues. CDR3 DNA sequence: TGTGCCAGCAGCTTATTTTTTGGCAGGGATACCGGGGAGCTGTTTTTT. This sequence encodes CASSLFFGRDTGELFF.

The rearrangement uses TRBV30 and TRBJ2-5; 9 bases align to TRBD2. Matching the DNA end better, TRBJ2-7 makes the J call doubtful. CDR1 and CDR2 from the germline V gene are GTSNPN and SVGIG (reference sequence). This CDR3 region has 13 residues. The CDR3 DNA follows: TGTGCCTGGAGGCTAGCGGGAATCTACGAGCAGTACTTC. This translates into CAWRLAGIYEQYF.

The chain uses TRBV5-1 and TRBJ2-3, with D possibly being TRBD2 (5 bases). Trimming took off 2 bases at V and 0 bases at J, with 7 bases between the two ends. Germline V lookup: CDR1 SGHRS, CDR2 YFSETQ. This CDR3 has 14 amino acids. For the CDR3, the DNA is TGCGCCAGCAGCTTCGAGGGTAGCACAGATACGCAGTATTTT. Encoded protein: CASSFEGSTDTQYF.

V gene TRBV7-2 combines with J gene TRBJ2-1; 10 nucleotides align to TRBD2. Trimming removed 4 bases from V and 4 bases from J; junction bases left unmatched: 4. Germline loops: CDR1 SGHTA, CDR2 FQGNSA. The CDR3 contains 15 residues. The CDR3 DNA reads TGTGCCAGCAGCTGGAGCGGGGGGGATTACAATGAGCAGTTCTTC. Protein sequence: CASSWSGGDYNEQFF. Looking up the rest from reference TRBV7-2 and TRBJ2-1 gives the full variable domain: GAGVSQSPSNKVTEKGKDVELRCDPISGHTALYWYRQSLGQGLEFLIYFQGNSAPDKSGLPSDRFSAERTGGSVSTLTIQRTQQEDSAVYLCASSWSGGDYNEQFFGPGTRLTVL.

V and J are TRBV7-3 and TRBJ2-3; 10 bases fit TRBD1. This CDR3 region has 15 residues. V shed 4 bases, J shed 6 bases, and the junction held 7 bases outside the gene matches. Germline values: CDR1 SGHTA, CDR2 FQGTGA. Here the CDR3 reads CASSSGQGSSDTQYF. Here the CDR3 DNA reads TGTGCCAGCAGCTCGGGACAGGGGAGTTCGGATACGCAGTATTTT.

This chain joins TRBV7-9 and TRBJ2-5, with D perhaps TRBD1 (6 bases). V shed 5 bases and J shed 2 bases, with 9 bases lying between them. The V gene's germline CDR1 is SEHNR and CDR2 FQNEAQ (reference sequence). The CDR3 has 13 residues. CDR3 residues: CASSPGTQETQYF. The CDR3 DNA reads as TGTGCCAGCAGCCCGGGGACACAAGAGACCCAGTACTTC.

The chain combines TRBV7-2 with TRBJ1-1, with 12 bases aligning to TRBD1. The germline V gene encodes CDR1 SGHTA and CDR2 FQGNSA. The junction had 8 bases not matched to a gene; V was cut back by 5 bases and J by 7 bases. This CDR3 region has 15 residues. The CDR3 here is CASSPLGQGASEAFF. In DNA, the CDR3 is TGTGCCAGCAGCCCACTGGGACAGGGGGCGAGTGAAGCTTTCTTT.

The genes are TRBV5-1 and TRBJ2-3; TRBD2 matches at 12 bases. V was pared by 4 bases and J by 8 bases, with 20 bases of the junction left unmatched. This CDR3 spans 19 amino acids. Germline V gives CDR1 SGHRS, CDR2 YFSETQ. CDR3 region: CASSPPSSGGAKISSTQYF. CDR3 coding DNA: TGCGCCAGCAGCCCCCCCTCTAGCGGGGGGGCCAAGATATCTTCTACGCAGTATTTT.

V usage is TRBV7-9 and J usage is TRBJ2-2; D uncertain. CDR1 and CDR2 (germline): SEHNR, FQNEAQ (reference sequence). The CDR3 is 11 residues long. Trimming removed 8 bases at V and 4 bases at J, with 5 bases between. CDR3 sequence: CASSRTGELFF. Here the CDR3 DNA reads TGTGCCAGCTCTCGCACCGGGGAGCTGTTTTTT.

This clone showed up just once. The J gene is TRBJ2-1, the V gene TRBV18; D perhaps matches TRBD1 (6 bases). The germline CDR1 and CDR2 sequences are KGHSH and LQKENI. This CDR3 is 13 amino acids long. Trimming shortened V by 2 bases and J by 7 bases, and 9 bases separated the two germline ends. The CDR3 here is CASSPRGQNEQFF. The CDR3 DNA reads TGTGCCAGCTCACCAAGGGGACAAAATGAGCAGTTCTTC.

This chain links TRBV19 with TRBJ1-5, with D possibly being TRBD1 (5 bases). Looked up from germline, CDR1 is LNHDA and CDR2 is SQIVND (reference sequence). The CDR3 runs to 15 residues. Between the trimmed V and J ends, which lost 6 bases and 11 bases, there was a span of 23 bases. Written as DNA, the CDR3 is TGTGCCAGTAGGTCCATGGACACCTCTTTTCGCGCCCAGCATTTT. Residues: CASRSMDTSFRAQHF.

A single count supports this clone. V and J are TRBV6-5 and TRBJ2-2, with D hard to call. Per the germline V gene, CDR1 is MNHEY and CDR2 is SVGAGI. V was shortened by 5 bases and J by 7 bases, with 17 bases between the two germline ends. The CDR3 loop spans 15 amino acids. The CDR3 region has the DNA TGTGCCAGCAGTCCTAGACTCAATCCGAACGGGGAGCTGTTTTTT. Translation gives CASSPRLNPNGELFF.